Listed below are T cell receptor beta chains from one sample, sequenced in a study of blood T cell repertoires in COVID-19. Some clones are missing from TCRdb's copy, which holds only in-frame ones; the method was immunoSEQ multiplex PCR. Among about 370,000 clones, roughly 86% were seen once, and the ten largest hold under 11%. Input material: peripheral blood. These receptors were collected from a woman in her 30s with COVID-19, enrolled during active disease. The CDR3 runs from the conserved cysteine through the conserved F or W. A D gene is named only where the DNA matches it firmly. Some rows mark clone size as missing; the rest say once, few, many or name a class of expanded clone.

j_call: TRBJ2-1; v_call: TRBV10-1; d_call: -; clone_size: -; cdr3_aa: CASSRDAGSYTEQFF; cdr3_nt: TGCGCCAGCAGTCGGGATGCCGGCTCTTACACTGAGCAGTTCTTC
j_call: TRBJ1-2; v_call: TRBV9; d_call: TRBD1; clone_size: -; cdr3_aa: CASSPDSTGGIISNGYTF; cdr3_nt: TGTGCCAGCAGTCCGGATTCGACAGGGGGGATTATTTCGAATGGCTACACCTTC
j_call: TRBJ1-6; v_call: TRBV19; d_call: TRBD1; clone_size: -; cdr3_aa: CASSPQGEGSPLHF; cdr3_nt: TGTGCCAGTAGTCCCCAGGGGGAAGGTTCACCCCTCCACTTT
j_call: TRBJ1-3; v_call: TRBV11-2; d_call: -; clone_size: -; cdr3_aa: CASSLIGGGSSGNTIYF; cdr3_nt: TGTGCCAGCAGCTTAATTGGGGGGGGGAGCTCTGGAAACACCATATATTTT
j_call: TRBJ1-2; v_call: TRBV28; d_call: -; clone_size: few; cdr3_aa: CASSLAGYYGYTF; cdr3_nt: TGTGCCAGCAGTTTAGCAGGGTACTATGGCTACACCTTC
j_call: TRBJ2-3; v_call: TRBV3-1/TRBV3-2; d_call: TRBD1; clone_size: -; cdr3_aa: CASSQDLYRGKDTQYF; cdr3_nt: TGTGCCAGCAGCCAAGATCTTTACAGGGGAAAAGATACGCAGTATTTT
j_call: TRBJ2-7; v_call: TRBV19; d_call: TRBD1; clone_size: -; cdr3_aa: CASSKGQHYPYEQYF; cdr3_nt: TGTGCCAGTAGCAAGGGACAGCACTATCCCTACGAGCAGTACTTC
j_call: TRBJ2-7; v_call: TRBV11-2; d_call: -; clone_size: once; cdr3_aa: CASSQGVAASYEQYF; cdr3_nt: TGTGCCAGCAGCCAAGGGGTAGCTGCCTCATACGAGCAGTACTTC
j_call: TRBJ2-1; v_call: TRBV27; d_call: TRBD2; clone_size: -; cdr3_aa: CASSSLAEWGYNEQFF; cdr3_nt: TGTGCCAGCAGTTCCCTAGCGGAGTGGGGCTACAATGAGCAGTTCTTC
j_call: TRBJ1-2; v_call: TRBV3-1/TRBV3-2; d_call: TRBD1; clone_size: -; cdr3_aa: CASSSPRGQGDSYGYTF; cdr3_nt: TGTGCCAGCAGCTCCCCGAGGGGGCAGGGTGATAGCTATGGCTACACCTTC